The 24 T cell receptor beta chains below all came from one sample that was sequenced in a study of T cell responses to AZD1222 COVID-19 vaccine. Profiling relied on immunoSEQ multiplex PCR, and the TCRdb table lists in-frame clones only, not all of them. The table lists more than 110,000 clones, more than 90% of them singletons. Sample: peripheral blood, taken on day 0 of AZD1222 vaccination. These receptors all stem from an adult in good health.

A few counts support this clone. The CDR3 region is CATSDSQGIANEKLFF. The DNA for the CDR3 is TGTGCCACCAGTGATTCGCAGGGTATCGCTAATGAAAAACTGTTTTTT. The V call is TRBV24-1, the J call TRBJ1-4; D is perhaps TRBD1 (5 bases). Trimming removed 2 bases from V and 3 bases from J, with 12 bases in between. CDR1 KGHDR and CDR2 SFDVKD come from the germline V gene. The CDR3 sequence is 16 residues long.

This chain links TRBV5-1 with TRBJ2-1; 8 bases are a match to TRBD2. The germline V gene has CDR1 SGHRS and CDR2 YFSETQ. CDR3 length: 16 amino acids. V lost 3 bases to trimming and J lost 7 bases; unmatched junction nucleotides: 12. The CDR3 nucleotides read TGCGCCAGCAGCTACCCCAGCGGGGGCCCTACGAATGAGCAGTTCTTC. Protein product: CASSYPSGGPTNEQFF. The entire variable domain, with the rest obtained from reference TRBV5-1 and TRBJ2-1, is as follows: KAGVTQTPRYLIKTRGQQVTLSCSPISGHRSVSWYQQTPGQGLQFLFEYFSETQRNKGNFPGRFSGRQFSNSRSEMNVSTLELGDSALYLCASSYPSGGPTNEQFFGPGTRLTVL.

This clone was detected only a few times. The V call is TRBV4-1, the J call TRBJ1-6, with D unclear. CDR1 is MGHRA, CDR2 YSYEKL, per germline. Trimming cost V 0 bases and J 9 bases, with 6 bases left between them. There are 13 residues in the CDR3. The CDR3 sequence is CASSQEWGSPLHF. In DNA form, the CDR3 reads TGCGCCAGCAGCCAAGAGTGGGGTTCACCCCTCCACTTT.

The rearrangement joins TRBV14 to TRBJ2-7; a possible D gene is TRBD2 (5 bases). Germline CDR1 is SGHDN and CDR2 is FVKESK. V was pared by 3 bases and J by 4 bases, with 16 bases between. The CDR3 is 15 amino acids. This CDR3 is CASSQFGGGIYEQYF. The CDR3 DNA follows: TGTGCCAGCAGCCAGTTTGGCGGAGGAATATACGAGCAGTACTTC.

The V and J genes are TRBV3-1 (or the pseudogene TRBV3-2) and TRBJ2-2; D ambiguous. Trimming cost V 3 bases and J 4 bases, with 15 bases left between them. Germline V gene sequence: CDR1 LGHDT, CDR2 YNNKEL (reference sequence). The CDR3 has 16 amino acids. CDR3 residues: CASSHAPVKGTGELFF. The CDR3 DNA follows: TGTGCCAGCAGCCACGCGCCCGTAAAAGGCACCGGGGAGCTGTTTTTT.

The CDR3 DNA is TGTGCCAGCAGCCAAGACAGACCCAATGGCTACACCTTC. Translating it yields CASSQDRPNGYTF. The chain carries TRBV4-2 and TRBJ1-2; no reliable D call. Trimming took 0 bases from V and 6 from J, leaving 8 bases between them. Germline CDR1 LGHNA, CDR2 YNFKEQ. The CDR3 has 13 residues.

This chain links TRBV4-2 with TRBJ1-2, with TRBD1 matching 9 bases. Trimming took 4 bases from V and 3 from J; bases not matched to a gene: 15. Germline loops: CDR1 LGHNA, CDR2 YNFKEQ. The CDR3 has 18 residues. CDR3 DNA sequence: TGTGCCAGCAGCCCGAAGGACAGGGGAAGCTTCGGAGACTATGGCTACACCTTC. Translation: CASSPKDRGSFGDYGYTF.

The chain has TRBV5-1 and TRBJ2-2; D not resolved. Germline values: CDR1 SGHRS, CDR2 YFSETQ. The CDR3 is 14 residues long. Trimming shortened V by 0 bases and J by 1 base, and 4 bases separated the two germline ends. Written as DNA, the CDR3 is TGCGCCAGCAGCTTGGCAGGGAACACCGGGGAGCTGTTTTTT. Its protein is CASSLAGNTGELFF.

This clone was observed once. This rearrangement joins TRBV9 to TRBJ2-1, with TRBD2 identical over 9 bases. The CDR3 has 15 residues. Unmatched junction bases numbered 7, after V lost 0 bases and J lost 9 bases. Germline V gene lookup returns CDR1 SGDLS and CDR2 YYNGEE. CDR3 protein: CASSVEGGRAGEQFF. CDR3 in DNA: TGTGCCAGCAGCGTAGAAGGCGGGAGGGCCGGTGAGCAGTTCTTC.

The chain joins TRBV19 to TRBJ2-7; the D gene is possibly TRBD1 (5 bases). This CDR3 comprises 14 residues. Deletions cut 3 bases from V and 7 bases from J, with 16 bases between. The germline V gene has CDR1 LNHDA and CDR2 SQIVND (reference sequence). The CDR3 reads CASSIGFQGREQYF. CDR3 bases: TGTGCCAGTAGTATCGGGTTCCAGGGTCGGGAGCAGTACTTC.

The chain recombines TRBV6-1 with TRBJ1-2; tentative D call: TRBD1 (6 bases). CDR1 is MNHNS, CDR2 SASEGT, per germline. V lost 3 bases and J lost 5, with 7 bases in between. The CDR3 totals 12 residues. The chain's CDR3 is CASSDQGYGYTF. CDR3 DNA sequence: TGTGCCAGCAGTGACCAGGGGTATGGCTACACCTTC.

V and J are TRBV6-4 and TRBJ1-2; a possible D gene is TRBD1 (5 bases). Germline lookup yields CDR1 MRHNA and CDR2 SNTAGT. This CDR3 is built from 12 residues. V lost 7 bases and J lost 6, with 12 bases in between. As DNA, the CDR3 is TGTGCCAGCAACGACAGTACCCATGGCTACACCTTC. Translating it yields CASNDSTHGYTF.

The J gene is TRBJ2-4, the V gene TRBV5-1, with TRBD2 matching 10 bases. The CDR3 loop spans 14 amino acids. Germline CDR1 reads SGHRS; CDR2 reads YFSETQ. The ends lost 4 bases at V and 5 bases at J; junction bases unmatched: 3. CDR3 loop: CASSPLAGENIQYF. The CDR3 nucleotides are TGCGCCAGCAGCCCCCTAGCGGGAGAAAACATTCAGTACTTC.

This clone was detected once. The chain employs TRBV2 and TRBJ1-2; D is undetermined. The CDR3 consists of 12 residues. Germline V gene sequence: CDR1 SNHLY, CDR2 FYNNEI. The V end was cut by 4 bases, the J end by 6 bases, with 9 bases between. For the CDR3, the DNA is TGTGCCAGCAGTGTAGTCAGGAATGGCTACACCTTC. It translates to CASSVVRNGYTF.

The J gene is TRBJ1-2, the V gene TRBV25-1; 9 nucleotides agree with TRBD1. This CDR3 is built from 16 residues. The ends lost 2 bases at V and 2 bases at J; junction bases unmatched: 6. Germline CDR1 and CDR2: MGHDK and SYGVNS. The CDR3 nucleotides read TGTGCCAGCAGTGAAGAAGGGACAGGGACAAACTATGGCTACACCTTC. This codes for CASSEEGTGTNYGYTF.

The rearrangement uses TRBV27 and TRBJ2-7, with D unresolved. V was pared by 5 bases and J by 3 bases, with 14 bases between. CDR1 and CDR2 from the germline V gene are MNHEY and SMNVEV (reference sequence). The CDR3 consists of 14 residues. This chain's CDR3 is CASSEQPTIYEQYF. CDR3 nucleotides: TGTGCCAGCAGTGAACAGCCGACGATCTACGAGCAGTACTTC.

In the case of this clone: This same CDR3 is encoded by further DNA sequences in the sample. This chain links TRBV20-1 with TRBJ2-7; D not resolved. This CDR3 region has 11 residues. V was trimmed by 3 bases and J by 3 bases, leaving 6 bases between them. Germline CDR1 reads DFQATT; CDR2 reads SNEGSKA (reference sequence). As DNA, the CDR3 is TGCAGTGCTAGGAGGAGCTACGAGCAGTACTTC. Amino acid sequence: CSARRSYEQYF.

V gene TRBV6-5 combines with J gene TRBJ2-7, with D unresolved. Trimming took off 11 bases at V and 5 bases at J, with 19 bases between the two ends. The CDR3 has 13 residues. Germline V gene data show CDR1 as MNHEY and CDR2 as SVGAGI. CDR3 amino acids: CAARDLDRNEQYF. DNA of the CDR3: TGTGCCGCACGAGACCTGGACCGTAACGAGCAGTACTTC.

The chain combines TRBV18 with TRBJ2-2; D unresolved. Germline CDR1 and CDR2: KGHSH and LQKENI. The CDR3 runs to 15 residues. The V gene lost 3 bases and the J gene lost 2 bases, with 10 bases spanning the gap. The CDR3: CASSPDSSNTGELFF. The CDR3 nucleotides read TGTGCCAGCTCACCCGACTCCAGTAACACCGGGGAGCTGTTTTTT.

The CDR3 loop reads CASSLARTSGTVQYF. CDR3 in DNA: TGCGCCAGCAGCTTGGCAAGGACTAGCGGGACCGTTCAGTACTTC. The V gene is TRBV5-1, the J gene TRBJ2-7; 12 bases map to TRBD2. The CDR3 is 15 residues long. J gave up 10 bases and V 0 bases, and 8 bases lay outside the gene matches. Germline CDR1 reads SGHRS; CDR2 reads YFSETQ. Complete variable domain (other parts from reference TRBV5-1 and TRBJ2-7): KAGVTQTPRYLIKTRGQQVTLSCSPISGHRSVSWYQQTPGQGLQFLFEYFSETQRNKGNFPGRFSGRQFSNSRSEMNVSTLELGDSALYLCASSLARTSGTVQYFGPGTRLTVT.

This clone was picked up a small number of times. CDR3 protein: CASSFPTGDSPLHF. In DNA, the CDR3 is TGTGCCAGCAGCTTCCCCACAGGGGATTCACCCCTCCACTTT. This chain uses TRBV7-9 with TRBJ1-6; TRBD1 matches 7 bases. CDR3 length: 14 amino acids. Looked up from germline, CDR1 is SEHNR and CDR2 is FQNEAQ (reference sequence). V lost 3 bases to trimming and J lost 8 bases; unmatched junction nucleotides: 4.

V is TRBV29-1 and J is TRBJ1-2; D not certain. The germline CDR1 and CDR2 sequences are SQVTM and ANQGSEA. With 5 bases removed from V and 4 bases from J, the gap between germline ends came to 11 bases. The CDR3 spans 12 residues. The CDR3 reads CSVLSQTYGYTF. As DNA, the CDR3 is TGCAGCGTTCTATCACAGACCTATGGCTACACCTTC.

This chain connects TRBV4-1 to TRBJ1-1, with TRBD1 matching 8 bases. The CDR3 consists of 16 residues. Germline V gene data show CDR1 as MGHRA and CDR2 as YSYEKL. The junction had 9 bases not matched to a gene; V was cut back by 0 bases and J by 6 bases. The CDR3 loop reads CASSQDLWTGRAEAFF. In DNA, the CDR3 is TGCGCCAGCAGCCAAGATTTATGGACAGGGCGGGCTGAAGCTTTCTTT.

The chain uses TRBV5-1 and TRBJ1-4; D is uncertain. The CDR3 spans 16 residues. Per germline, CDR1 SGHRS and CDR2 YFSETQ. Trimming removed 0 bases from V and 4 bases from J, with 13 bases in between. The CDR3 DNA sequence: TGCGCCAGCAGCTTGGTAGGAATGGACTTTAATGAAAAACTGTTTTTT. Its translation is CASSLVGMDFNEKLFF.